This TCR beta chain is drawn from a study of T cell responses to AZD1222 COVID-19 vaccine. Study as a whole: It was second doses at about 4 or about 12 weeks that were pooled.

Measured with immunoSEQ multiplex PCR; TCRdb has only the in-frame clones, and not every one. There are roughly 100,000 clones in the sample; roughly 91% occur only once, and about 4.8% lies in the top ten. Study-wide results and caveats: A rise in Spike-specific TCR breadth and depth followed two AZD1222 doses. Only a handful of people who got AZD1222 tested seropositive at baseline. There were vaccine-associated CD4 TCRs across spike, dominant at 160-218 and 743-854.

The V gene lost 6 bases and the J gene lost 8 bases, with 13 bases spanning the gap. The CDR3 contains 12 residues. CDR1 is SNHLY and CDR2 is FYNNEI in the germline V gene. Note on this clone: Its antigen is as yet unknown.

The receptor comes from an adult in good health. The source material was peripheral blood, sampled on day 0 of AZD1222 vaccination. The rearrangement links TRBV2 to TRBJ1-2, with D hard to call. The chain's CDR3 is CASSTDGGGYTF. The CDR3 region has the DNA TGTGCCAGCAGCACGGACGGAGGCGGCTACACCTTC.